This TCR beta chain emerged from a study of beta chain features in type 1 diabetes. Study background: Cell yields, gender and age were comparable in patients and healthy donors.

Expressed TCRB transcripts were sequenced after all isolated RNA was converted to cDNA. The assay was immunoSEQ multiplex PCR, and TCRdb's table has in-frame clones only and misses some. Of more than 250,000 clones listed, roughly 20% are singletons. General observations from the study: Researchers report that Type 1 diabetes patients had moderately but significantly shorter TCRB CDR3s across all four CD4+ subsets.

This clone has more than one count but fewer than ten. As yet, its antigen is unknown. Trimming removed 4 bases at V and 0 bases at J, with 3 bases between. The CDR3 is 12 amino acids. Germline V gives CDR1 SGDLS, CDR2 YYNGEE. Specimen: naive CD4+ T cells from blood. V usage is TRBV9 and J usage is TRBJ2-3; no firm D call. The clonotype comes from a woman between 40 and 55 years old with type 1 diabetes. This chain's CDR3 is CASSPSTDTQYF. CDR3 bases: TGTGCCAGCAGCCCAAGCACAGATACGCAGTATTTT.